The 3 T cell receptor beta chains given below trace back to one sample, sequenced in a study of blood T cell repertoires in COVID-19. Clones were sequenced by immunoSEQ multiplex PCR, and TCRdb holds only the in-frame ones, with some missing. The top ten hold about 4.5% of the sample, which has tens of thousands of clones, nearly 95% seen once. The sample was peripheral blood. Every receptor here comes from a man aged 50-60 years with active COVID-19.

The CDR3 nucleotides read TGTGCCAGCAGCGTAGAGGCAGGGAAAGAGACCCAGTACTTC. It codes for CASSVEAGKETQYF. This chain uses TRBV9 with TRBJ2-5, with D maybe TRBD1 (5 bases). There are 14 residues in the CDR3. V was clipped by 0 bases and J by 3 bases, with 9 bases between them. Germline-derived CDR1 and CDR2 are SGDLS and YYNGEE.

The chain is built from TRBV11-3 and TRBJ1-1, with D maybe TRBD1 (5 bases). The CDR3 is made up of 13 amino acids. CDR1 SGHNT and CDR2 YENEEA come from the germline V gene. V was shortened by 8 bases and J by 1 base, with 11 bases between the two germline ends. This chain's CDR3 is CASGQGGNTEAFF. DNA for the CDR3: TGTGCCAGCGGGCAGGGAGGGAACACTGAAGCTTTCTTT.

The gene calls are TRBV28 and TRBJ2-1, with TRBD2 matching over 14 bases. This CDR3 spans 20 amino acids. J gave up 5 bases and V 4 bases, and 16 bases lay outside the gene matches. Per germline, CDR1 MDHEN and CDR2 SYDVKM. The CDR3 is CASSSRTSGGHLRWNNEQFF. The CDR3 coding sequence is TGTGCCAGCAGTTCCCGGACTAGCGGGGGGCACCTCAGATGGAACAATGAGCAGTTCTTC. The full variable domain, its missing parts supplied by reference TRBV28 and TRBJ2-1, is DVKVTQSSRYLVKRTGEKVFLECVQDMDHENMFWYRQDPGLGLRLIYFSYDVKMKEKGDIPEGYSVSREKKERFSLILESASTNQTSMYLCASSSRTSGGHLRWNNEQFFGPGTRLTVL.